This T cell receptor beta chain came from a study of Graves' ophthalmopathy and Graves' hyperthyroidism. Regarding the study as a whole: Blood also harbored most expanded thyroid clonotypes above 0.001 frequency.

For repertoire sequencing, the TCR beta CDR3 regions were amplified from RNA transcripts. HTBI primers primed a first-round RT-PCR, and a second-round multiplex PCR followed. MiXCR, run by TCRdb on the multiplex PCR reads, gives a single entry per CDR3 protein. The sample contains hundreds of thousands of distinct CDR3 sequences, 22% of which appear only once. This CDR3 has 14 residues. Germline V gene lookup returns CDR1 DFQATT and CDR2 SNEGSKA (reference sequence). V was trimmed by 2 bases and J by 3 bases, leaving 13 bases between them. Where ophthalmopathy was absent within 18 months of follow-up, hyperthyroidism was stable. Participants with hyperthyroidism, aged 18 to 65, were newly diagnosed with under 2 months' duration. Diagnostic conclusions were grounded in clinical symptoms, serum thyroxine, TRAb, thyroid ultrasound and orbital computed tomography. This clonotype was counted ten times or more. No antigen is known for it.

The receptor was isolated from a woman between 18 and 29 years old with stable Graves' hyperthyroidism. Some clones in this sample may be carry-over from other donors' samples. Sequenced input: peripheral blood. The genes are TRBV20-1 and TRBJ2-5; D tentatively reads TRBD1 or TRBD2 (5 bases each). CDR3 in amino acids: CSARRGGKEETQYF. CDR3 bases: TGCAGTGCTAGACGTGGGGGAAAAGAAGAGACCCAGTACTTC.